These T cell receptor beta chains were read from a single sample in a study of T-cell memory formation after mild COVID-19. TCRdb independently ran MiXCR on the 5' RACE reads; one entry per CDR3 protein. The sample contains a few hundred thousand distinct CDR3 sequences, nearly 25% of which appear only once. The source material was PBMCs or a T cell subset sorted from them (not recorded which). The receptors come from an adult woman who had mild COVID-19 (a few samples of this study predate the infection). Cell type and time point are not known. CDR3s include the opening cysteine and the closing phenylalanine or tryptophan. The D gene is left open where the match is weak. Rows may omit the clone size; those that give it use once, few, many or a size class.

D gene,V gene,J gene,clone size,CDR3 protein,CDR3 DNA
-,TRBV6-5,TRBJ2-7,-,CASSYEQYYEQYF,TGTGCCAGCAGTTATGAACAGTACTACGAGCAGTACTTC
-,TRBV6-5,TRBJ1-1,-,CASTRGVQGTEAFF,TGTGCCAGCACCCGTGGGGTCCAGGGAACTGAAGCTTTCTTT
-,TRBV4-1,TRBJ2-2,-,CASSMAGGRTGELFF,TGCGCCAGCAGCATGGCCGGGGGCAGGACCGGGGAGCTGTTTTTT
TRBD2,TRBV4-1,TRBJ2-7,few,CASSQVSSSGAYEQYF,TGCGCCAGCAGCCAAGTGTCGTCTAGCGGGGCCTACGAGCAGTACTTC
-,TRBV7-9,TRBJ1-1,few,CASSSDGPNTEAFF,TGTGCCAGCAGCTCGGACGGACCGAACACTGAAGCTTTCTTT
TRBD1,TRBV24-1,TRBJ1-2,few,CATADRVNYGYTF,TGTGCCACCGCGGACAGGGTTAATTATGGCTACACCTTC
-,TRBV7-9,TRBJ1-2,-,CASSSPVENYGYTF,TGTGCCAGCAGCTCCCCGGTGGAGAACTATGGCTACACCTTC
-,TRBV12-3/TRBV12-4,TRBJ2-5,-,CASSFVEETQYF,TGTGCCAGCAGTTTTGTGGAAGAGACCCAGTACTTC
TRBD2,TRBV7-9,TRBJ2-1,few,CASSSRLAGGNEQFF,TGTGCCAGCAGCTCTAGACTAGCGGGGGGCAATGAGCAGTTCTTC
TRBD1,TRBV18,TRBJ2-3,-,CASSPGTALTDTQYF,TGTGCCAGCTCACCCGGGACAGCTCTCACAGATACGCAGTATTTT
-,TRBV27,TRBJ2-1,-,CASSFGLSGVSYNEQFF,TGTGCCAGCAGTTTCGGGCTCTCAGGGGTTTCGTACAATGAGCAGTTCTTC
TRBD2,TRBV20-1,TRBJ2-7,few,CSARLTGTSSYEQYF,TGCAGTGCTAGGCTAACCGGGACTAGCAGCTACGAGCAGTACTTC
-,TRBV7-2,TRBJ1-2,-,CASSRDPYPSGYTF,TGTGCCAGCAGCCGGGACCCTTATCCCTCTGGCTACACCTTC
TRBD1,TRBV5-1,TRBJ1-6,few,CASSSVPGQGADSPLHF,TGCGCCAGCAGCTCCGTCCCGGGACAGGGGGCGGATTCACCCCTCCACTTT
TRBD1,TRBV20-1,TRBJ1-5,-,CSAKDRESQPQHF,TGCAGTGCCAAGGACAGGGAGAGTCAGCCCCAGCATTTT
-,TRBV9,TRBJ1-1,-,CASSVAGGRNTEAFF,TGTGCCAGCAGCGTAGCTGGGGGAAGGAACACTGAAGCTTTCTTT
-,TRBV4-1,TRBJ2-1,-,CASSRAGTPGFISSYNEQFF,TGCGCCAGCAGCCGAGCCGGGACTCCAGGATTCATTAGCTCCTACAATGAGCAGTTCTTC
-,TRBV3-1,TRBJ2-3,few,CASSQDQTTDTQYF,TGTGCCAGCAGCCAAGATCAGACTACAGATACGCAGTATTTT
-,TRBV12-3/TRBV12-4,TRBJ1-1,few,CASSLPGTEEAFF,TGTGCCAGCAGTTTACCAGGGACTGAGGAAGCTTTCTTT
TRBD1,TRBV12-3/TRBV12-4,TRBJ1-6,-,CASSLGTGSSPLHF,TGTGCCAGCAGTTTGGGGACAGGGTCATCACCCCTCCACTTT
TRBD1,TRBV10-3,TRBJ1-1,many,CAISRQGADTEAFF,TGTGCCATCAGCCGGCAGGGGGCGGACACTGAAGCTTTCTTT
-,TRBV7-2,TRBJ2-2,-,CASSFPLVTGELFF,TGTGCCAGCAGCTTCCCCCTAGTGACCGGGGAGCTGTTTTTT
-,TRBV12-3/TRBV12-4,TRBJ2-7,-,CASSALPRTYEQYF,TGTGCCAGCAGCGCCCTTCCGCGGACCTACGAGCAGTACTTC
TRBD1,TRBV27,TRBJ2-6,-,CASGRDRGYLHSGANVLTF,TGTGCCAGCGGCCGGGACAGGGGTTACTTGCACTCTGGGGCCAACGTCCTGACTTTC
TRBD2,TRBV6-5,TRBJ2-5,-,CASSYSGLAAGTQYF,TGTGCCAGCAGTTACTCCGGACTAGCGGCGGGGACCCAGTACTTC
-,TRBV20-1,TRBJ1-1,-,CSARTFGGTKNTEAFF,TGCAGTGCTAGAACGTTCGGCGGGACCAAGAACACTGAAGCTTTCTTT
TRBD2,TRBV6-2/TRBV6-3,TRBJ2-6,-,CASSYMIGREGSSGANVLTF,TGTGCCAGCAGTTATATGATCGGGCGGGAGGGTTCCTCTGGGGCCAACGTCCTGACTTTC
TRBD1,TRBV6-5,TRBJ2-7,-,CASRTSGTGYYEQYF,TGTGCCAGCAGAACCTCCGGGACAGGGTACTACGAGCAGTACTTC
-,TRBV3-1,TRBJ1-5,few,CASSLEGTLGQPQHF,TGTGCCAGCAGCCTCGAGGGGACCCTTGGTCAGCCCCAGCATTTT
-,TRBV19,TRBJ2-2,few,CASTPIRTGRDSGTGELFF,TGTGCCAGTACTCCCATTCGGACCGGGCGTGATTCTGGCACCGGGGAGCTGTTTTTT
-,TRBV30,TRBJ2-7,-,CAWSVQDYEQYF,TGTGCCTGGAGTGTACAGGACTACGAGCAGTACTTC
-,TRBV2,TRBJ1-4,many,CASSEAPLGTNEKLFF,TGTGCCAGCAGTGAAGCGCCCCTGGGAACTAATGAAAAACTGTTTTTT
TRBD1,TRBV5-1,TRBJ1-1,few,CASSSRGTEAFF,TGCGCCAGCAGCTCCAGGGGGACTGAAGCTTTCTTT
TRBD1,TRBV7-3,TRBJ2-3,-,CASSCKQGAEDTQYF,TGTGCCAGCAGCTGCAAACAGGGGGCTGAAGATACGCAGTATTTT
-,TRBV24-1,TRBJ2-2,-,CATSDHLSGELFF,TGTGCCACCAGTGATCACCTATCCGGGGAGCTGTTTTTT
-,TRBV2,TRBJ2-7,-,CASSEQGISYEQYF,TGTGCCAGCAGTGAGCAGGGTATCTCCTACGAGCAGTACTTC
TRBD1,TRBV10-3,TRBJ2-3,-,CAISESGTGDTDTQYF,TGTGCCATCAGTGAGTCGGGGACAGGGGATACAGATACGCAGTATTTT
TRBD1,TRBV10-3,TRBJ2-7,-,CAIRGDRESYEQYF,TGTGCCATCAGGGGGGACAGGGAATCCTACGAGCAGTACTTC
TRBD2,TRBV29-1,TRBJ2-1,few,CSVEATSGRFNEQFF,TGCAGCGTTGAGGCGACTAGCGGGAGGTTTAATGAGCAGTTCTTC
-,TRBV5-1,TRBJ2-7,many,CASSLEGTYEQYF,TGTGCCAGCAGCTTAGAAGGGACCTACGAGCAGTACTTC
-,TRBV7-6,TRBJ2-7,-,CASSLGGVAGWGYEQYF,TGTGCCAGCAGCTTAGGGGGTGTTGCGGGCTGGGGATACGAGCAGTACTTC
TRBD1,TRBV5-5,TRBJ2-7,few,CASSSDRGFYEQYF,TGTGCCAGCAGTTCGGACAGGGGCTTTTACGAGCAGTACTTC
TRBD2,TRBV4-3,TRBJ2-7,few,CASSQNILREAHEQYF,TGCGCCAGCAGCCAGAATATTTTACGGGAGGCCCACGAGCAGTACTTC
-,TRBV6-5,TRBJ2-6,many,CASSYSLGAGANVLTF,TGTGCCAGCAGTTACTCATTGGGGGCAGGGGCCAACGTCCTGACTTTC
-,TRBV25-1,TRBJ2-2,-,CASSDRSRFDHTGELFF,TGTGCCAGCAGTGATCGGAGCAGGTTCGACCACACCGGGGAGCTGTTTTTT